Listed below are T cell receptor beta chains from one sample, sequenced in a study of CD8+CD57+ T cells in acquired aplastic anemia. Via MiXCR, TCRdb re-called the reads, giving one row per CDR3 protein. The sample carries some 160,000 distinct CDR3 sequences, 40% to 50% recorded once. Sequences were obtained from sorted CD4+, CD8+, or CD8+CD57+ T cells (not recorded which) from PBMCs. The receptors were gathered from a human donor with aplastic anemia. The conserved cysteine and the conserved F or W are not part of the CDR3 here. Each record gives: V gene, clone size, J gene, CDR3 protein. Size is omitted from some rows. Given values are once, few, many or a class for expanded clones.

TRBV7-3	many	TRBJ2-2	ASSLGGALNTGELF
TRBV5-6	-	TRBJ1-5	ASSLRSGGNQPQH
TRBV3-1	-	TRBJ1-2	ASSRQGAVGYT
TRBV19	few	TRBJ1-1	ASSTTTRITF
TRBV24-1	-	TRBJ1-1	ATSDLGNTEAF
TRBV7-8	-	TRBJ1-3	ASSLVRLRGTFRNTIY
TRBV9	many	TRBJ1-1	ASSVATGGNTEAF
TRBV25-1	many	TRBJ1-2	ASSDPGGAINRYT
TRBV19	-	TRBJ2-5	ASSAYWGETQY
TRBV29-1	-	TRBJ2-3	SVGGTSGDLSTDTQY
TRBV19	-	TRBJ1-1	ASSVSGYTEAF
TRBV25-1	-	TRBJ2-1	ASSDRKHNEQF
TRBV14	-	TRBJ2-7	ASSQVQGLSEQY
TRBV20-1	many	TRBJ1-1	SATTTGTGNTEAF
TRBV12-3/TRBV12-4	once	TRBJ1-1	ASSLSTGAGTEAF
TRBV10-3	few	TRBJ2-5	ASSLPRGPGLQETQY
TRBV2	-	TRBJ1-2	ASRTGTGYGYT
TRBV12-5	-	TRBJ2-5	ASGRGLAGAQY
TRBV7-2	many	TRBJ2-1	ASSPFGDGLFNEQF
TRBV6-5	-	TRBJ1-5	ASSYMTGDQPQH
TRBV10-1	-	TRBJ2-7	ASRRGGSSYEQY
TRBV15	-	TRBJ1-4	ATRMGQGDEKLF
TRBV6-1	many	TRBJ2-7	ASLSTGASYEQY
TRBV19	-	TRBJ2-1	ASTRMGLGNEQF
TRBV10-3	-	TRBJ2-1	AIRGDRSYNEQF
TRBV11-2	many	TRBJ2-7	ASSFSSHEQY
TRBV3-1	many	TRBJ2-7	ASSQQSRANEQY
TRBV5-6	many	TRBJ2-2	ASSRWDRDTGELF
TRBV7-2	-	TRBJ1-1	ASSHQGNEAF
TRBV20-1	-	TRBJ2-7	SARENGRTYEQY